The sample holds many counts of the clone carrying this T cell receptor (beta chain). The V end was cut by 4 bases, the J end by 6 bases, with 12 bases between. The CDR3 is 13 residues long. The germline CDR1 and CDR2 sequences are MNHEY and SMNVEV (reference sequence). Via MiXCR, TCRdb re-called the 5' RACE reads, giving one row per CDR3 protein. The repertoire consists of some 40,000 distinct CDR3 sequences, with 3.9% occurring once and the leading ten covering 10%. This sample is part of a study of early T cells in non-severe SARS-CoV-2 infection. This TCR was recovered from an adult who was a healthcare worker with PCR-confirmed SARS-CoV-2 infection or an uninfected control (not recorded which). The chain employs TRBV27 and TRBJ1-1; D unresolved. The sequencing sample was made of whole blood. DNA of the CDR3: TGTGCCAGCAGTTCTCGGGCAACGGCTGAAGCTTTCTTT. It yields the protein CASSSRATAEAFF.